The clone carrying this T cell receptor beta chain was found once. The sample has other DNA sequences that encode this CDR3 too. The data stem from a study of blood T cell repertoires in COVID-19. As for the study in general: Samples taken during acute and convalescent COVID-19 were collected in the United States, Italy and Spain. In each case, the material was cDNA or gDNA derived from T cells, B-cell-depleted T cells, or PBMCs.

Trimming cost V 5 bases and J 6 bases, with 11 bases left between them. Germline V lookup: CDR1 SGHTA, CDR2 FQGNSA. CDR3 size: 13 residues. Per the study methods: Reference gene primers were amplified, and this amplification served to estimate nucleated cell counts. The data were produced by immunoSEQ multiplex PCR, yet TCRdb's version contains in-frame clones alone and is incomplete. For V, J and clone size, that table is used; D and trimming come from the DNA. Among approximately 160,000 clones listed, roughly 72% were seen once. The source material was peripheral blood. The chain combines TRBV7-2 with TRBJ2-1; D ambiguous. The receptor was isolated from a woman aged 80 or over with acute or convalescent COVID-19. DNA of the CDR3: TGTGCCAGCAGCCTAGATGGTAGCAATGAGCAGTTCTTC. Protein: CASSLDGSNEQFF. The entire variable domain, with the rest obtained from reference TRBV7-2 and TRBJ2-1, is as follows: GAGVSQSPSNKVTEKGKDVELRCDPISGHTALYWYRQSLGQGLEFLIYFQGNSAPDKSGLPSDRFSAERTGGSVSTLTIQRTQQEDSAVYLCASSLDGSNEQFFGPGTRLTVL.